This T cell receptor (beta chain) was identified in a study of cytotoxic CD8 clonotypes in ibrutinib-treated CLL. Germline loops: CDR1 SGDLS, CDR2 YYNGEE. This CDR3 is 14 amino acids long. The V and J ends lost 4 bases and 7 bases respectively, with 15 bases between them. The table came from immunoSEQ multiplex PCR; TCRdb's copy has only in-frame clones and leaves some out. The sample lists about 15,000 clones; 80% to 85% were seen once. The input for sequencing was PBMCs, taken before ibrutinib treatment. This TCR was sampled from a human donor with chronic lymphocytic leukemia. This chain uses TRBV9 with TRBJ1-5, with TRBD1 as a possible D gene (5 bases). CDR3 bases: TGTGCCAGCAGCACCCAGGGTGGGGACCAGCCCCAGCATTTT. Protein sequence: CASSTQGGDQPQHF.